The 3 T cell receptor beta chains given below trace back to one sample, sequenced in a study of blood T cell repertoires in COVID-19. TCRdb keeps only in-frame clones here, not all; method: immunoSEQ multiplex PCR. This sample has roughly 78,000 clones, with more than 75% found just once. Material for sequencing was peripheral blood. The receptor set was obtained from a woman aged 55 to 70 with acute or convalescent COVID-19.

This clone was counted once. The V and J genes are TRBV11-1 and TRBJ2-2; 7 bases match TRBD2. The CDR3 spans 15 residues. The V and J ends lost 4 bases and 4 bases, in that order; junction bases with no gene match: 6. CDR1 SGHAT and CDR2 FQDESV come from the germline V gene (reference sequence). CDR3 region: CASSYRDYSTGELFF. The DNA of the CDR3 is TGTGCCAGCAGCTACCGGGACTACAGCACCGGGGAGCTGTTTTTT.

This rearrangement joins TRBV9 to TRBJ2-3; no definite D call. Trimming took 4 bases from V and 0 from J, leaving 12 bases between them. This CDR3 contains 15 residues. The V gene's germline CDR1 is SGDLS and CDR2 YYNGEE. The CDR3 DNA reads as TGTGCCAGCAGCCTACTTGGTTTGAGCACAGATACGCAGTATTTT. Residues: CASSLLGLSTDTQYF.

This chain uses TRBV27 with TRBJ1-1; D remains ambiguous. Germline V gives CDR1 MNHEY, CDR2 SMNVEV (reference sequence). The CDR3 has 12 residues. V lost 6 bases and J 8 bases, leaving 13 bases between the germline ends. The CDR3 DNA is TGTGCCAGCAGAACAGAAACGATAGAAGCTTTCTTT. Its protein product is CASRTETIEAFF.